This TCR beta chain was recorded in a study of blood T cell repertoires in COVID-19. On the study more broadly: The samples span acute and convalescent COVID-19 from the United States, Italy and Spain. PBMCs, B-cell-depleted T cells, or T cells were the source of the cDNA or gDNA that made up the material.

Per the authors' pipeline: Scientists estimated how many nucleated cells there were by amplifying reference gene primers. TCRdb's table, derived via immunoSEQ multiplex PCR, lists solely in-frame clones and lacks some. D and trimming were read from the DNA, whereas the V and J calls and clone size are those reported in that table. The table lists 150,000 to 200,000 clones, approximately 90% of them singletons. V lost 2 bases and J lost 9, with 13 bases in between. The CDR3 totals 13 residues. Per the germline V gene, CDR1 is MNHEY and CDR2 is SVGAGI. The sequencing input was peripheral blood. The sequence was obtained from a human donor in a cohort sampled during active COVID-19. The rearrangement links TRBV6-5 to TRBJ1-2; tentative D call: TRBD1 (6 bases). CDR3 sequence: CASSYKAGASYTF. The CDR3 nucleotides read TGTGCCAGCAGTTACAAGGCAGGGGCGAGCTACACCTTC.